The 30 T cell receptor beta chains below all came from one sample that was sequenced in a study of blood T cell repertoires in COVID-19. Assay used: immunoSEQ multiplex PCR; TCRdb lists only in-frame clones, some missing. The data hold tens of thousands of clones, with about four fifths observed a single time. The sequenced sample consisted of peripheral blood. These receptors were obtained from a man between 25 and 39 years old with COVID-19, enrolled during active disease.

This chain uses TRBV6-6 with TRBJ1-2, with D uncertain. CDR3 length equals 14 residues. Germline loops: CDR1 MNHNY, CDR2 SVGAGI (reference sequence). V was pared by 0 bases and J by 7 bases, with 12 bases between. CDR3 coding DNA: TGTGCCAGCAGTTACTCCCCTGACACCTCTGGCTACACCTTC. This sequence encodes CASSYSPDTSGYTF.

V is TRBV5-1 and J is TRBJ2-7; a possible D gene is TRBD2 (5 bases). Between the trimmed V and J ends, which lost 0 bases and 2 bases, there was a span of 9 bases. This CDR3 spans 14 amino acids. CDR1 is SGHRS and CDR2 is YFSETQ in the germline V gene. This CDR3 is CASSLGVGAYEQYF. The CDR3 nucleotides read TGCGCCAGCAGCTTGGGGGTCGGGGCCTACGAGCAGTACTTC.

The gene calls are TRBV3-1 (or the pseudogene TRBV3-2) and TRBJ1-2; D gene unclear. V was trimmed by 1 base and J by 4 bases, leaving 10 bases between them. The CDR3 sequence is 14 residues long. Germline V gives CDR1 LGHDT, CDR2 YNNKEL (reference sequence). CDR3: CASSQGSSRYGYTF. As DNA, the CDR3 is TGTGCCAGCAGCCAAGGGAGCTCTCGCTATGGCTACACCTTC.

V is TRBV19 and J is TRBJ2-3, with no clear D. The CDR3 spans 15 residues. The germline gives CDR1 LNHDA, CDR2 SQIVND (reference sequence). Deletions cut 3 bases from V and 2 bases from J, with 12 bases between. The CDR3 DNA reads as TGTGCCAGTAGTATTGTGCGAGCTTCCACAGATACGCAGTATTTT. Its translation is CASSIVRASTDTQYF. The full variable domain, in which reference TRBV19 and TRBJ2-3 provide the parts outside the CDR3, is DGGITQSPKYLFRKEGQNVTLSCEQNLNHDAMYWYRQDPGQGLRLIYYSQIVNDFQKGDIAEGYSVSREKKESFPLTVTSAQKNPTAFYLCASSIVRASTDTQYFGPGTRLTVL.

The rearrangement links TRBV5-1 to TRBJ2-1; D not resolved. Deletions cut 3 bases from V and 8 bases from J, with 15 bases between. The CDR3 loop spans 14 amino acids. The germline gives CDR1 SGHRS, CDR2 YFSETQ. CDR3 nucleotide sequence: TGCGCCAGCAGCTCCGATGACGGGTTCGATGAGCAGTTCTTC. Translated: CASSSDDGFDEQFF.

This rearrangement joins TRBV7-3 to TRBJ2-3, with D tentatively TRBD1 (5 bases). Germline loops: CDR1 SGHTA, CDR2 FQGTGA. Trimming shortened V by 1 base and J by 6 bases, and 14 bases separated the two germline ends. This CDR3 contains 15 residues. CDR3 region: CASSLSLAGLDTQYF. As DNA, the CDR3 is TGTGCCAGCAGCTTAAGTCTGGCAGGGTTGGATACGCAGTATTTT.

The chain carries TRBV11-2 and TRBJ2-5; TRBD2 matches 7 bases. Germline CDR1 reads SGHAT; CDR2 reads FQNNGV. The CDR3 consists of 12 residues. V shed 6 bases and J 4 bases; nucleotides not matched to a gene: 2. Here the CDR3 reads CASRGEGETQYF. CDR3 nucleotide sequence: TGTGCCAGCAGGGGGGAGGGAGAGACCCAGTACTTC. Based on the CDR3 plus reference TRBV11-2 and TRBJ2-5, the full variable domain is EAGVAQSPRYKIIEKRQSVAFWCNPISGHATLYWYQQILGQGPKLLIQFQNNGVVDDSQLPKDRFSAERLKGVDSTLKIQPAKLEDSAVYLCASRGEGETQYFGPGTRLLVL.

The chain carries TRBV4-3 and TRBJ2-3; the match to TRBD2 covers 16 bases. CDR1 is LGHNA and CDR2 is YSLEER in the germline V gene. The V segment lost 3 bases and the J segment 6 bases; nucleotides outside the gene matches: 12. The length of the CDR3 is 19 residues. The CDR3 here is CASSQGLAGGRSLGDTQYF. The CDR3 DNA sequence: TGCGCCAGCAGCCAGGGACTAGCGGGGGGGCGATCCCTGGGGGATACGCAGTATTTT.

V usage is TRBV7-3 and J usage is TRBJ2-3, with 9 nucleotides matching TRBD1. CDR1 and CDR2 from the germline V gene are SGHTA and FQGTGA. The CDR3 spans 14 residues. V gave up 5 bases and J gave up 9 bases; unmatched junction bases: 9. This chain's CDR3 is CASSPGPTGGTQYF. The CDR3 region has the DNA TGTGCCAGCAGCCCGGGACCGACAGGGGGAACGCAGTATTTT.

The chain combines TRBV9 with TRBJ2-4; 9 positions agree with TRBD1. With V trimmed by 1 base and J by 5 bases, 7 bases remained unmatched. CDR1 and CDR2 (germline): SGDLS, YYNGEE. The CDR3 contains 16 residues. CDR3 loop: CASSVYPDRGQNIQYF. The CDR3, as DNA: TGTGCCAGCAGCGTATATCCGGACAGGGGCCAAAACATTCAGTACTTC.

This clone was observed a few times. The CDR3: CASSQDQEGSTDTQYF. The CDR3 DNA is TGTGCCAGCAGCCAAGATCAGGAGGGGAGCACAGATACGCAGTATTTT. V gene TRBV3-1 (or the pseudogene TRBV3-2) combines with J gene TRBJ2-3, with D perhaps TRBD2 (6 bases). The CDR3 runs 16 residues. V lost 0 bases to trimming and J lost 0 bases, with 10 bases between them. CDR1 is LGHDT, CDR2 YNNKEL, per germline (reference sequence).

The chain recombines TRBV9 with TRBJ1-1; a possible D gene is TRBD1 (5 bases). The CDR3 totals 15 residues. Germline V gene lookup returns CDR1 SGDLS and CDR2 YYNGEE. V was trimmed by 3 bases and J by 1 base, leaving 13 bases between them. CDR3 in amino acids: CASSAEDGGNTEAFF. In DNA form, the CDR3 reads TGTGCCAGCAGCGCTGAGGACGGGGGGAACACTGAAGCTTTCTTT.

The chain combines TRBV4-1 with TRBJ2-5, with 14 bases fitting TRBD2. V was clipped by 2 bases and J by 4 bases; unmatched bases: 9. Germline V gives CDR1 MGHRA, CDR2 YSYEKL. There are 18 residues in the CDR3. In nucleotides, the CDR3 is TGCGCCAGCAGCCAATTTCCGGGACTAGCGGGAGTGGGAGAGACCCAGTACTTC. Translating gives CASSQFPGLAGVGETQYF.

A remark on this clone: A read error may produce the germline difference seen at one junction end. The chain combines TRBV19 with TRBJ2-1; 8 bases match TRBD2. From germline, CDR1 is LNHDA and CDR2 SQIVND (reference sequence). This CDR3 is built from 12 residues. The CDR3 DNA sequence: TGTGCCAGTAGTATAGCCCAGCGGGAGAGGGTCTTC. As protein: CASSIAQRERVF.

The V gene is TRBV11-3, the J gene TRBJ2-1; tentatively, D is TRBD2 (5 bases). This CDR3 spans 17 amino acids. Germline CDR1 and CDR2: SGHNT and YENEEA. Trimming left V 5 bases short and J 6 bases short, with 23 bases between. The CDR3 nucleotides read TGTGCCAGCAGCCGTGGCGGCGGTACTAGGACTCCCAATGAGCAGTTCTTC. Protein: CASSRGGGTRTPNEQFF.

The chain employs TRBV19 and TRBJ2-7; 11 bases match TRBD1. CDR1 and CDR2 (germline): LNHDA, SQIVND (reference sequence). The CDR3 consists of 13 residues. J gave up 0 bases and V 9 bases, and 1 base lay outside the gene matches. This CDR3 reads CASGTGGSYEQYF. The CDR3 coding sequence is TGTGCCAGCGGGACAGGGGGCTCCTACGAGCAGTACTTC.

The rearrangement links TRBV4-1 to TRBJ2-1; D not resolved. Germline V gene lookup returns CDR1 MGHRA and CDR2 YSYEKL. Trimming pared 4 bases from V and 0 bases from J, leaving 4 bases between. This CDR3 contains 13 residues. The CDR3 nucleotides read TGCGCCAGCAGCCTCCGCTCCTACAATGAGCAGTTCTTC. This codes for CASSLRSYNEQFF.

The genes are TRBV28 and TRBJ2-7; 11 bases are shared with TRBD2. The germline gives CDR1 MDHEN, CDR2 SYDVKM. The CDR3 is 16 amino acids. The J segment lost 3 bases and the V segment lost 3 bases, leaving 7 bases of the junction unmatched. The CDR3 here is CASSFWLTSGSYEQYF. The CDR3 DNA follows: TGTGCCAGCAGTTTTTGGCTCACTAGCGGGAGCTACGAGCAGTACTTC.

This clone was counted a single time. The chain joins TRBV7-9 to TRBJ2-3, with D possibly TRBD2 on 6 matching bases. CDR3 length equals 16 residues. Germline CDR1 is SEHNR and CDR2 is FQNEAQ (reference sequence). Deletions cut 5 bases from V and 3 bases from J, with 18 bases between. CDR3 residues: CASSPPSVPGTDTQYF. CDR3 bases: TGTGCCAGCAGCCCCCCTAGCGTCCCCGGGACAGATACGCAGTATTTT.

The V call is TRBV28, the J call TRBJ1-5, with D perhaps matching TRBD1 (6 bases). Trimming removed 6 bases at V and 2 bases at J, with 14 bases between. This CDR3 is 15 amino acids long. In germline, CDR1 is MDHEN, CDR2 SYDVKM. The CDR3 nucleotides are TGTGCCAGCAGCTCCATACAGGGCCGCAATCAGCCCCAGCATTTT. It encodes CASSSIQGRNQPQHF.

J is TRBJ2-2 and V is TRBV24-1, with 7 bases fitting TRBD2. The CDR3 extends over 18 amino acids. Germline V gives CDR1 KGHDR, CDR2 SFDVKD. The V gene end was trimmed by 1 base and the J gene end by 0 bases; junction bases not matched to a gene: 7. The CDR3: CATSDFRGEGPNTGELFF. Here the CDR3 DNA reads TGTGCCACCAGTGATTTCCGGGGGGAGGGCCCGAACACCGGGGAGCTGTTTTTT.

The rearrangement links TRBV18 to TRBJ1-6; D is possibly TRBD1 (5 bases). This CDR3 is 14 amino acids long. Germline loops: CDR1 KGHSH, CDR2 LQKENI. Trimming left V 2 bases short and J 7 bases short, with 9 bases between. CDR3 protein: CASSPETVNSPLHF. The DNA of the CDR3 is TGTGCCAGCTCACCAGAGACAGTAAATTCACCCCTCCACTTT.

The chain links TRBV29-1 to TRBJ2-5; TRBD1 is a possible D gene (5 bases). V lost 7 bases and J lost 2, with 17 bases in between. The germline V gene has CDR1 SQVTM and CDR2 ANQGSEA. This CDR3 contains 14 residues. CDR3 amino acids: CSAPAGLEQETQYF. The DNA for the CDR3 is TGCAGCGCCCCGGCAGGGTTGGAACAAGAGACCCAGTACTTC.

The chain carries TRBV10-3 and TRBJ1-5, with 7 bases matching TRBD1. V gave up 0 bases and J gave up 7 bases; unmatched junction bases: 9. Germline V gives CDR1 ENHRY, CDR2 SYGVKD. This CDR3 is 16 amino acids long. This chain's CDR3 is CAISESTGTERQPQHF. CDR3 in DNA: TGTGCCATCAGTGAGTCGACAGGGACAGAAAGACAGCCCCAGCATTTT.

V gene TRBV4-1 combines with J gene TRBJ1-4, with TRBD1 identical over 7 bases. V shed 2 bases, J shed 0 bases, and the junction held 12 bases outside the gene matches. The CDR3 extends over 19 amino acids. Germline values: CDR1 MGHRA, CDR2 YSYEKL. The chain's CDR3 is CASSQIQGTSPATNEKLFF. The CDR3 DNA is TGCGCCAGCAGCCAAATACAGGGGACCTCACCTGCAACTAATGAAAAACTGTTTTTT.

The table lists this clone with a few counts. The V call is TRBV4-2, the J call TRBJ2-2; 10 positions agree with TRBD1. Germline loops: CDR1 LGHNA, CDR2 YNFKEQ. J lost 4 bases, V lost 5 bases, and 4 bases had no gene match. The CDR3 covers 15 residues. The CDR3 DNA reads TGTGCCAGCAGCTACCGGGACAGGGGCACCGGGGAGCTGTTTTTT. Translation gives CASSYRDRGTGELFF.

The chain employs TRBV7-9 and TRBJ2-1; 13 bases agree with TRBD2. The germline CDR1 and CDR2 sequences are SEHNR and FQNEAQ (reference sequence). This CDR3 comprises 19 residues. The V and J ends lost 5 bases and 7 bases, in that order; junction bases with no gene match: 17. The DNA of the CDR3 is TGTGCCAGCAGCCGTACTAGCGGGGGGGCCTTAGTAAGAAGAAATGAGCAGTTCTTC. It translates to CASSRTSGGALVRRNEQFF.

Only a few counts were recorded for this clone. The J gene is TRBJ2-7, the V gene TRBV6-5; TRBD2 might be the D (5 bases). CDR3 length: 14 amino acids. The V end was cut by 6 bases, the J end by 0 bases, with 12 bases between. The germline V gene encodes CDR1 MNHEY and CDR2 SVGAGI. For the CDR3, the DNA is TGTGCCAGCAGGACTATCTTAAGCTCCTACGAGCAGTACTTC. Translating gives CASRTILSSYEQYF.

J is TRBJ2-7 and V is TRBV5-6; 12 nucleotides match TRBD2. The V segment lost 0 bases and the J segment 4 bases; nucleotides outside the gene matches: 5. The CDR3 totals 16 residues. The V gene's germline CDR1 is SGHDT and CDR2 YYEEEE. The CDR3 sequence is CASSLGASGGGYEQYF. CDR3 DNA sequence: TGTGCCAGCAGCTTGGGCGCTAGCGGGGGGGGATACGAGCAGTACTTC.

The genes are TRBV5-1 and TRBJ1-2, with 8 positions matching TRBD1. In germline, CDR1 is SGHRS, CDR2 YFSETQ. V shed 5 bases and J 0 bases; nucleotides not matched to a gene: 6. This CDR3 has 15 amino acids. CDR3 in amino acids: CASRDQGQANYGYTF. The DNA for the CDR3 is TGCGCCAGCAGAGATCAGGGACAGGCTAACTATGGCTACACCTTC. Looking up the rest from reference TRBV5-1 and TRBJ1-2 gives the full variable domain: KAGVTQTPRYLIKTRGQQVTLSCSPISGHRSVSWYQQTPGQGLQFLFEYFSETQRNKGNFPGRFSGRQFSNSRSEMNVSTLELGDSALYLCASRDQGQANYGYTFGSGTRLTVV.